In its sample, the clone carrying this T cell receptor beta chain was seen once. V was cut by 6 bases and J by 1 base, with 12 bases left in between. This CDR3 spans 14 amino acids. The V gene's germline CDR1 is SEHNR and CDR2 FQNEAQ (reference sequence). The data derive from a study of cytomegalovirus exposure and HLA in healthy donors. PCR primers comprised 60 Vbeta and 13 Jbeta primers. Libraries were prepared by immunoSEQ multiplex PCR; TCRdb keeps only in-frame clonotypes and omits some of them. This sample has some 97,000 clones; more than 65% occur once, and the top ten carry over 3.5%. This receptor was identified in a woman in her 50s in good health and CMV-seropositive. The sample was PBMCs. The V gene is TRBV7-9, the J gene TRBJ2-5; D is unclear. CDR3: CASSSSLVQETQYF. For the CDR3, the DNA is TGTGCCAGCAGTTCATCGTTAGTCCAAGAGACCCAGTACTTC.